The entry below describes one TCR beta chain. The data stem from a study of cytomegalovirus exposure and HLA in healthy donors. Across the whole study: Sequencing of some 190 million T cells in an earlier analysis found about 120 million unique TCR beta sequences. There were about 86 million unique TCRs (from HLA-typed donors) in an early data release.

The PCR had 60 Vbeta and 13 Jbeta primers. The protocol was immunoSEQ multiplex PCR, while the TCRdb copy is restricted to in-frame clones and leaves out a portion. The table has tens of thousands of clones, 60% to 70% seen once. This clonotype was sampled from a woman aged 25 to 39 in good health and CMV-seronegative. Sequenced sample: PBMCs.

CDR3 in DNA: TGTGCTAGTGCCTATAGGACTAGCGGGGACCATGAGCAGTTCTTC. Translated, it gives CASAYRTSGDHEQFF. This sequence joins TRBV12-5 and TRBJ2-1, with 12 bases identical to TRBD2. The germline CDR1 and CDR2 sequences are LGHNT and FRNRAP. The CDR3 totals 15 residues. The V segment lost 7 bases and the J segment 8 bases; nucleotides outside the gene matches: 9. The full variable domain, with the rest looked up from reference TRBV12-5 and TRBJ2-1, is DARVTQTPRHKVTEMGQEVTMRCQPILGHNTVFWYRQTMMQGLELLAYFRNRAPLDDSGMPKDRFSAEMPDATLATLKIQPSEPRDSAVYFCASAYRTSGDHEQFFGPGTRLTVL.